Listed below are T cell receptor beta chains from one sample, sequenced in a study of Graves' ophthalmopathy and Graves' hyperthyroidism. Each CDR3 protein is one row after TCRdb ran MiXCR on the multiplex PCR reads. The data hold roughly 420,000 distinct CDR3 sequences, with approximately 21% observed a single time. The sequencing input was peripheral blood. The receptor source for this set is a woman aged 18-30 years with stable Graves' hyperthyroidism. CDR3s include the opening cysteine and the closing phenylalanine or tryptophan. Fields, in order: D gene, J gene, V gene, clone size, CDR3 protein, CDR3 DNA. D genes are given only for firm matches. Some rows have no size entry. The others give once, few or many, or a class for an expanded clone.

D gene: TRBD2
J gene: TRBJ2-3
V gene: TRBV11-1
clone size: few
CDR3 protein: CASSPVFAGVDTQYF
CDR3 DNA: TGTGCCAGCAGCCCCGTGTTCGCGGGAGTTGATACGCAGTATTTT

D gene: -
J gene: TRBJ1-5
V gene: TRBV6-1
clone size: -
CDR3 protein: CASSERDFRNQPQHF
CDR3 DNA: TGTGCCAGCAGTGAAAGGGACTTCAGGAATCAGCCCCAGCATTTT

D gene: TRBD1
J gene: TRBJ1-5
V gene: TRBV20-1
clone size: -
CDR3 protein: CSARDGTEYSNQPQHF
CDR3 DNA: TGCAGTGCTAGAGATGGGACAGAATATAGCAATCAGCCCCAGCATTTT

D gene: -
J gene: TRBJ2-2
V gene: TRBV5-1
clone size: many
CDR3 protein: CASSPRTDMSGELFF
CDR3 DNA: TGCGCCAGCAGCCCGCGGACTGATATGTCTGGGGAGCTGTTTTTT

D gene: TRBD1
J gene: TRBJ2-5
V gene: TRBV5-1
clone size: many
CDR3 protein: CASSYDRAETQYF
CDR3 DNA: TGCGCCAGCAGCTACGACAGGGCAGAGACCCAGTACTTC

D gene: -
J gene: TRBJ1-1
V gene: TRBV7-9
clone size: many
CDR3 protein: CASSLVQVNTEAFF
CDR3 DNA: TGTGCCAGCAGCTTAGTTCAGGTGAACACTGAAGCTTTCTTT

D gene: -
J gene: TRBJ2-7
V gene: TRBV7-2
clone size: many
CDR3 protein: CASSPAVGEQYF
CDR3 DNA: TGTGCCAGCAGCCCAGCTGTGGGCGAGCAGTACTTC

D gene: TRBD1
J gene: TRBJ2-5
V gene: TRBV30
clone size: few
CDR3 protein: CAWSPGQVRIETQYF
CDR3 DNA: TGTGCCTGGAGTCCGGGACAGGTTCGAATAGAGACCCAGTACTTC

D gene: -
J gene: TRBJ2-7
V gene: TRBV10-3
clone size: many
CDR3 protein: CAIGGGSYEQYF
CDR3 DNA: TGTGCCATCGGAGGGGGGAGTTACGAGCAGTACTTC

D gene: -
J gene: TRBJ2-2
V gene: TRBV5-1
clone size: many
CDR3 protein: CASSPGDHGGELFF
CDR3 DNA: TGCGCCAGCAGCCCGGGAGACCACGGCGGGGAGCTGTTTTTT

D gene: -
J gene: TRBJ1-2
V gene: TRBV5-1
clone size: many
CDR3 protein: CASSSTSQRAEGYTF
CDR3 DNA: TGCGCCAGCAGTTCCACGAGCCAGAGAGCGGAGGGCTACACCTTC

D gene: -
J gene: TRBJ1-5
V gene: TRBV12-3/TRBV12-4
clone size: -
CDR3 protein: CASSTNSGSNQPQHF
CDR3 DNA: TGTGCCAGCAGCACCAATTCTGGTAGCAATCAGCCCCAGCATTTT

D gene: TRBD2
J gene: TRBJ2-2
V gene: TRBV25-1
clone size: many
CDR3 protein: CASSGLAGGSAGKLFF
CDR3 DNA: TGTGCCAGCAGTGGATTAGCGGGAGGTAGCGCCGGGAAGCTGTTTTTT

D gene: -
J gene: TRBJ2-2
V gene: TRBV11-3
clone size: many
CDR3 protein: CASSLVSVSGELFF
CDR3 DNA: TGTGCCAGCAGCTTGGTTAGCGTGTCCGGGGAGCTGTTTTTT

D gene: -
J gene: TRBJ2-7
V gene: TRBV20-1
clone size: -
CDR3 protein: CSARGEDYEQYF
CDR3 DNA: TGCAGTGCTAGGGGGGAGGACTACGAGCAGTACTTC